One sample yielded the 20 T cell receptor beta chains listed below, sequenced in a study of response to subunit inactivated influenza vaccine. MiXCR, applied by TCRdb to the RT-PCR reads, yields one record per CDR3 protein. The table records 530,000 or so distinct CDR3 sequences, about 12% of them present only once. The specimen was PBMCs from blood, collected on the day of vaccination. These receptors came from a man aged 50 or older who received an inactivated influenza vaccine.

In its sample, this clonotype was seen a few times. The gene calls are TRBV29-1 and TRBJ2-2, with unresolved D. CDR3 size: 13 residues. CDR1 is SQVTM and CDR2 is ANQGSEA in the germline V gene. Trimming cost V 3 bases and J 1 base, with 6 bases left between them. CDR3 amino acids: CSVDGVNTGELFF. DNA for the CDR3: TGCAGCGTTGATGGGGTGAACACCGGGGAGCTGTTTTTT.

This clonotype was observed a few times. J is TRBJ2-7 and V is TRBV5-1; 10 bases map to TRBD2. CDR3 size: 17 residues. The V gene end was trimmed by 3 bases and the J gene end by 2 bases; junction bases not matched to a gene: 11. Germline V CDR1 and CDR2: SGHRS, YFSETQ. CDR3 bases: TGCGCCAGCAGCTCTCCCCCCCTAGCGGGAGTCCCCTACGAGCAGTACTTC. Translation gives CASSSPPLAGVPYEQYF.

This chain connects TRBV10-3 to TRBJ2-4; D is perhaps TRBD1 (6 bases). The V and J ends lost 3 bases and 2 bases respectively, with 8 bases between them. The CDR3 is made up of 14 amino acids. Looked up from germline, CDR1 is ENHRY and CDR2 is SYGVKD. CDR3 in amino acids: CAISDRGSKNIQYF. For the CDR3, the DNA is TGTGCCATCAGTGACAGGGGTTCCAAAAACATTCAGTACTTC.

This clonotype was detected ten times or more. CDR3 loop: CASSQLPFPGHVREQFF. The CDR3 DNA is TGCGCCAGCAGCCAACTGCCGTTTCCTGGCCACGTCCGTGAGCAGTTCTTC. The V and J genes are TRBV4-1 and TRBJ2-1; D uncertain. The CDR3 runs to 17 residues. V was pared by 2 bases and J by 9 bases, with 23 bases between. The germline V gene has CDR1 MGHRA and CDR2 YSYEKL.

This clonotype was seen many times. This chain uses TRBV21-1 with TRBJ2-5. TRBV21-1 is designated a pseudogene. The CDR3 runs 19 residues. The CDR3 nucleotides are TGTGCCAGCAGCAAAGCGAGCGCAAGAGGAGCTGGGTATCTAGAGACCCAGTACTTC. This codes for CASSKASARGAGYLETQYF.

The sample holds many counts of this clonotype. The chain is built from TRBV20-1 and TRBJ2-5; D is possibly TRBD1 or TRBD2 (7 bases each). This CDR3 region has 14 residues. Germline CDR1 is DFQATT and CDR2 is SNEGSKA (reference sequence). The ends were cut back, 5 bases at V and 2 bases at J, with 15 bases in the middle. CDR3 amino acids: CSAYRGGGQETQYF. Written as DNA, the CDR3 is TGCAGTGCTTACAGGGGAGGGGGTCAAGAGACCCAGTACTTC.

CDR3 residues: CATSDSQGASYNEQFF. Here the CDR3 DNA reads TGTGCCACCAGTGATTCACAGGGGGCTTCCTACAATGAGCAGTTCTTC. V and J are TRBV24-1 and TRBJ2-1, with 9 bases lining up with TRBD1. From germline, CDR1 is KGHDR and CDR2 SFDVKD. The CDR3 loop spans 16 amino acids. V was pared by 2 bases and J by 1 base, with 2 bases of the junction left unmatched.

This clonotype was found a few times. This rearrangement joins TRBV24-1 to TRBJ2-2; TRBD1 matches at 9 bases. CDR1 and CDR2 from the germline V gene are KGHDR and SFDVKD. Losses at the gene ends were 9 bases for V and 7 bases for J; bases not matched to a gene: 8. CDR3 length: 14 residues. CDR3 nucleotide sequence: TGTGCCACCCAACAGGGGGCCCCACTCGGGGAGCTGTTTTTT. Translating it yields CATQQGAPLGELFF.

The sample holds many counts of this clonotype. CDR3 amino acids: CASRVPGFADTQYF. The CDR3, as DNA: TGTGCCAGCAGGGTTCCAGGGTTCGCAGATACGCAGTATTTT. The rearrangement joins TRBV7-2 to TRBJ2-3, with D possibly TRBD1 on 5 matching bases. Germline-derived CDR1 and CDR2 are SGHTA and FQGNSA. V shed 6 bases and J shed 4 bases, with 14 bases lying between them. The CDR3 has 14 residues. Combining the CDR3 with reference TRBV7-2 and TRBJ2-3 gives the whole variable domain GAGVSQSPSNKVTEKGKDVELRCDPISGHTALYWYRQSLGQGLEFLIYFQGNSAPDKSGLPSDRFSAERTGGSVSTLTIQRTQQEDSAVYLCASRVPGFADTQYFGPGTRLTVL.

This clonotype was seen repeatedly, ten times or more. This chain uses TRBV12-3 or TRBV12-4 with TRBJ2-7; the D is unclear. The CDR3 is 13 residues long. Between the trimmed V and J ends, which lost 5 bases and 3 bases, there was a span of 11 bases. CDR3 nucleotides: TGTGCCAGCAGTCCAACCTATAGCTACGAGCAGTACTTC. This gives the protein CASSPTYSYEQYF.

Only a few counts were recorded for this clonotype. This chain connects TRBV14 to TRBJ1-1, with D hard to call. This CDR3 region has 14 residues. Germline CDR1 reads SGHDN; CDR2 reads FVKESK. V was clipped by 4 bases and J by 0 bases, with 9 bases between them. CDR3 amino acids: CASSLSRMNTEAFF. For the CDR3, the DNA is TGTGCCAGCAGCCTAAGCAGAATGAACACTGAAGCTTTCTTT.

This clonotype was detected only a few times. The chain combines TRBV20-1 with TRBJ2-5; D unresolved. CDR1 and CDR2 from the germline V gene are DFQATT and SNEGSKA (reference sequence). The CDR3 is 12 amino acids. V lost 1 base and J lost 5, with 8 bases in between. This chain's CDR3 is CSARVMLETQYF. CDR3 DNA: TGCAGTGCTAGAGTTATGTTGGAGACCCAGTACTTC.

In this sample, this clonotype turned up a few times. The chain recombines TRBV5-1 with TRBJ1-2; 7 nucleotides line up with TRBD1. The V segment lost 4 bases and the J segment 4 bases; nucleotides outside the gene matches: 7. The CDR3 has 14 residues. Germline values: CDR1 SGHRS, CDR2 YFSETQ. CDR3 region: CASSVPGTAYGYTF. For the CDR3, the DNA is TGCGCCAGCAGCGTACCCGGGACAGCCTATGGCTACACCTTC.

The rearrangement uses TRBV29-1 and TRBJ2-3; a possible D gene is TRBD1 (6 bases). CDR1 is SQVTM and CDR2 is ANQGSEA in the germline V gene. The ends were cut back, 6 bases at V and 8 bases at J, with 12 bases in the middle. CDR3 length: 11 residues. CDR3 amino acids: CSVLGGATQYF. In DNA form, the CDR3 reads TGCAGCGTCCTAGGGGGAGCTACGCAGTATTTT.

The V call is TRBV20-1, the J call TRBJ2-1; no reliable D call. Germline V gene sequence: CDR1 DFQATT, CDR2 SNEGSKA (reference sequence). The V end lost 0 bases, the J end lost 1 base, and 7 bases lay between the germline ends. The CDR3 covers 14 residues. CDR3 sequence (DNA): TGCAGTGCTAGAGAGGACGGATCCTACAATGAGCAGTTCTTC. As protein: CSAREDGSYNEQFF.

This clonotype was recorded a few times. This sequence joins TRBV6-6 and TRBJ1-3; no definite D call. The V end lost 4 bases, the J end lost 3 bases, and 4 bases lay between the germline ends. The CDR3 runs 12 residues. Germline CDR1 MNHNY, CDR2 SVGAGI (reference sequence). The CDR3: CASSFGGNTIYF. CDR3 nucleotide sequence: TGTGCCAGCAGTTTCGGTGGAAACACCATATATTTT.

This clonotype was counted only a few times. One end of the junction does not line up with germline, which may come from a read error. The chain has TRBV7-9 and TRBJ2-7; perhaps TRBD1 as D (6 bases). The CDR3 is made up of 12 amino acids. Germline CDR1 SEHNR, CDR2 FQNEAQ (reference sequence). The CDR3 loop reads CASSQSRGPPNF. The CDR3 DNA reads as TGTGCCAGCAGCCAAAGCAGGGGTCCGCCGAACTTC.

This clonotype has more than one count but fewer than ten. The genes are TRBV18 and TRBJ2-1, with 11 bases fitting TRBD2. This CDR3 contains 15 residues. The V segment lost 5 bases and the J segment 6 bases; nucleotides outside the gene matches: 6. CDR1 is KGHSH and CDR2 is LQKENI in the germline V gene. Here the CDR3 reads CASSKTSGSSNEQFF. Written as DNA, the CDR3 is TGTGCCAGCTCAAAAACTAGCGGGAGTAGCAATGAGCAGTTCTTC.

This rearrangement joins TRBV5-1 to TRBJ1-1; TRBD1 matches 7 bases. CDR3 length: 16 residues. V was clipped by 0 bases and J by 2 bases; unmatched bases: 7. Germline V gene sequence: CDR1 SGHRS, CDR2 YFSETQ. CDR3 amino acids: CASSLAGQPRNTEAFF. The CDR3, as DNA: TGCGCCAGCAGCTTGGCGGGACAGCCCCGAAACACTGAAGCTTTCTTT.

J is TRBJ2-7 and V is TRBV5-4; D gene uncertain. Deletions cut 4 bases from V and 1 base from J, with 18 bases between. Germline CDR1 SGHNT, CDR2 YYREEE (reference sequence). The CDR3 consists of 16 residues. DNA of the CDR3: TGTGCCAGCAGCCCGTATGGCGCTCGAATATCCTACGAGCAGTACTTC. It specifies CASSPYGARISYEQYF.